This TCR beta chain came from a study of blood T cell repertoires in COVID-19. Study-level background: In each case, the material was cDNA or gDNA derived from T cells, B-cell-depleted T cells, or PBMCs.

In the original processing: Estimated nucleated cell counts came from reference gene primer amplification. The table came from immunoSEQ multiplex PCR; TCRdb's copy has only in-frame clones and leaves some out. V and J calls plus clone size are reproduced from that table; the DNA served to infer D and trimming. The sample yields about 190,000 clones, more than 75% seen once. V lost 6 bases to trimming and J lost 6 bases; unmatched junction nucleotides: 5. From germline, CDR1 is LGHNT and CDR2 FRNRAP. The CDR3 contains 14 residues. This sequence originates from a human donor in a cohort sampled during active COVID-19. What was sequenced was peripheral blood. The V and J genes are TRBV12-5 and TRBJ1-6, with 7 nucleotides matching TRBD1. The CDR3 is CASGPQGGNSPLHF. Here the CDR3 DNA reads TGTGCTAGTGGGCCGCAGGGGGGTAATTCACCCCTCCACTTT.